Below, 10 T cell receptor beta chains from the same sample are listed, as sequenced in a study of shared clonotypes between healthy human individuals. The data were produced by immunoSEQ multiplex PCR, yet TCRdb's version contains in-frame clones alone and is incomplete. The data contain millions of clones, around 96% of them singletons. Naive CD8 cells comprised CD45RO-negative, CCR7-positively selected cells, excluding terminally differentiated effector memory CD45RA+ cells. The source material was naive CD8+ T cells sorted from blood. The receptors stem from a man in his late teens or twenties in good health.

The chain links TRBV5-1 to TRBJ2-7; tentative D call: TRBD1 (5 bases). CDR1 SGHRS and CDR2 YFSETQ come from the germline V gene. V was cut by 4 bases and J by 2 bases, with 10 bases left in between. The CDR3 loop spans 13 amino acids. The CDR3: CASSTTVTYEQYF. DNA for the CDR3: TGCGCCAGCAGCACGACAGTTACCTACGAGCAGTACTTC.

The V gene is TRBV5-4, the J gene TRBJ1-1, with 11 bases that match TRBD1. Germline loops: CDR1 SGHNT, CDR2 YYREEE (reference sequence). V was clipped by 9 bases and J by 4 bases; unmatched bases: 8. CDR3 length: 14 residues. CDR3 amino acids: CAIYPGQGVTEAFF. The CDR3 DNA sequence: TGTGCCATCTATCCGGGACAGGGGGTCACTGAAGCTTTCTTT.

The chain joins TRBV27 to TRBJ2-3; 7 bases are shared with TRBD2. CDR3 length: 14 amino acids. Germline V gene sequence: CDR1 MNHEY, CDR2 SMNVEV (reference sequence). The V and J ends lost 10 bases and 2 bases, in that order; junction bases with no gene match: 9. In nucleotides, the CDR3 is TGTGCCACCCGCGGGGGACTCCTCACAGATACGCAGTATTTT. Its protein product is CATRGGLLTDTQYF.

Notes on this clone: The same CDR3 also results from other DNA sequences found in this sample. In nucleotides, the CDR3 is TGTGCCAGCAGTTTGGGGGACAGGGGATACGAGCAGTACTTC. Encoded protein: CASSLGDRGYEQYF. This chain uses TRBV27 with TRBJ2-7; 10 bases map to TRBD1. The CDR3 contains 14 residues. V trimming: 3 bases; J trimming: 4 bases; junction bases outside the gene matches: 3. CDR1 MNHEY and CDR2 SMNVEV come from the germline V gene (reference sequence).

This CDR3 is CASSFSTSGELYEQYF. The CDR3 coding sequence is TGTGCCAGCAGTTTCTCCACTAGCGGCGAACTCTACGAGCAGTACTTC. The V gene is TRBV28, the J gene TRBJ2-7; 8 bases are a match to TRBD2. The CDR3 contains 16 residues. V shed 3 bases and J 3 bases; nucleotides not matched to a gene: 10. Germline lookup yields CDR1 MDHEN and CDR2 SYDVKM. The entire variable domain, with the rest obtained from reference TRBV28 and TRBJ2-7, is as follows: DVKVTQSSRYLVKRTGEKVFLECVQDMDHENMFWYRQDPGLGLRLIYFSYDVKMKEKGDIPEGYSVSREKKERFSLILESASTNQTSMYLCASSFSTSGELYEQYFGPGTRLTVT.

The chain carries TRBV4-1 and TRBJ2-5, with TRBD2 matching over 10 bases. Germline V lookup: CDR1 MGHRA, CDR2 YSYEKL. The CDR3 has 16 residues. V gave up 4 bases and J gave up 5 bases; unmatched junction bases: 10. CDR3 bases: TGCGCCAGCAGCCCAGACTCGGGACTAGCGTCGGAGACCCAGTACTTC. Its protein is CASSPDSGLASETQYF.

This clone showed up just once. J is TRBJ2-7 and V is TRBV6-5, with 7 nucleotides matching TRBD2. CDR1 MNHEY and CDR2 SVGAGI come from the germline V gene. The ends lost 0 bases at V and 3 bases at J; junction bases unmatched: 8. This CDR3 is built from 16 residues. The CDR3 DNA reads TGTGCCAGCAGTTACTCGGGGATAGCGGGCAGCTACGAGCAGTACTTC. Its translation is CASSYSGIAGSYEQYF.

The chain uses TRBV6-5 and TRBJ1-4; D uncertain. The germline V gene has CDR1 MNHEY and CDR2 SVGAGI. The CDR3 is made up of 12 amino acids. The V end was cut by 5 bases, the J end by 5 bases, with 6 bases between. This chain's CDR3 is CASSPGNEKLFF. As DNA, the CDR3 is TGTGCCAGCAGTCCAGGCAATGAAAAACTGTTTTTT.

CDR3 region: CASSQGGGEQETQYF. Here the CDR3 DNA reads TGCGCCAGCAGCCAAGGCGGGGGAGAGCAAGAGACCCAGTACTTC. The chain combines TRBV4-3 with TRBJ2-5, with 7 bases fitting TRBD2. The CDR3 has 15 amino acids. The germline CDR1 and CDR2 sequences are LGHNA and YSLEER. V lost 1 base to trimming and J lost 2 bases; unmatched junction nucleotides: 4.

This clone was observed a single time. This chain links TRBV30 with TRBJ2-7; D is uncertain. Trimming took off 4 bases at V and 6 bases at J, with 13 bases between the two ends. CDR1 and CDR2 (germline): GTSNPN, SVGIG (reference sequence). CDR3 size: 12 residues. CDR3 in amino acids: CAWTRQHGEQYF. The CDR3 DNA reads as TGTGCCTGGACCCGGCAGCACGGCGAGCAGTACTTC.